The text below deals with one T cell receptor (beta chain). This specimen belongs to a study of blood T cell repertoires in COVID-19. As for the study in general: COVID-19 samples from acute and convalescent phases originated in the United States, Italy and Spain. Sources were T cells, B-cell-depleted T cells, or PBMCs; the material itself was cDNA or gDNA.

Methods used by the authors: It was from reference gene primer amplification that nucleated cell counts were estimated. Assay: immunoSEQ multiplex PCR; the TCRdb copy retains only in-frame clones and omits some. V and J calls and clone size are given by that table; D and trimming were obtained from the DNA. The repertoire has about 210,000 clones, approximately 84% of them found once; the top ten carry 6% to 8.5%. The sequenced sample consisted of peripheral blood. The TCR comes from a woman aged 50 to 65 with active or convalescent COVID-19.

CDR3 residues: CASSAESNTEAFF. CDR3 nucleotides: TGTGCCAGCAGCGCAGAATCGAACACTGAAGCTTTCTTT. This chain joins TRBV27 and TRBJ1-1, with D unresolved. CDR3 size: 13 residues. Trimming removed 6 bases at V and 1 base at J, with 9 bases between. Per germline, CDR1 MNHEY and CDR2 SMNVEV (reference sequence).